The rows below give T cell receptor beta chains drawn from one sample of a study of lymphopenia after photon versus proton radiotherapy. Sequencing was performed with immunoSEQ multiplex PCR; in TCRdb, only in-frame clones are kept and a portion is missing. The sample holds about 70,000 clones; 92% are singletons and the top ten take over 2%. Source: peripheral blood, taken from a patient treated with photon-based radiotherapy. The origin of the receptors is a woman between 40 and 50 years old with cholangiocarcinoma. The CDR3 runs from the conserved cysteine through the conserved F or W. The D gene is left open where the match is weak.

>TRBV4-1|TRBJ1-2|TRBD1
TGCGCCAGCAGCCAAGGGACAGGGCCAGCTCATGGCTACACCTTC
CASSQGTGPAHGYTF
>TRBV30|TRBJ1-1|-
TGTGCCTGGAGTGCTCAGGGTCGGACTGAAGCTTTCTTT
CAWSAQGRTEAFF
>TRBV30|TRBJ2-7|-
TGTGCCTGGAGGGGCAGGGACTACGAGCAGTACTTC
CAWRGRDYEQYF
>TRBV25-1|TRBJ2-5|-
TGTGCCAGCATTGGGGCGGGCCGGGGACGGCACCAAGAGACCCAGTACTTC
CASIGAGRGRHQETQYF
>TRBV4-1|TRBJ2-7|-
TGCGCCAGCAGCCAAGACGGGGGTACCTCCTACGAGCAGTACTTC
CASSQDGGTSYEQYF
>TRBV25-1|TRBJ1-3|-
TGTGCCAGCAGTGATCCGAGACAGTCGAACACCATATATTTT
CASSDPRQSNTIYF
>TRBV30|TRBJ2-7|TRBD1
TGTGCCTGGGGTCCCGGGACAGTTTACGAGCAGTACTTC
CAWGPGTVYEQYF
>TRBV4-1|TRBJ1-2|-
TGCGCCAGCAGCCCCCAATTGGATACCACGTTTTATGGCTACACCTTC
CASSPQLDTTFYGYTF
>TRBV7-2|TRBJ2-3|-
TGTGCCAGCAGCCAAATAAGCGGGTTTAGCACAGATACGCAGTATTTT
CASSQISGFSTDTQYF
>TRBV5-8|TRBJ1-1|-
TGTGCCAGCAGCCCAACAGGGATCCCTGTGAGGAACACTGAAGCTTTCTTT
CASSPTGIPVRNTEAFF
>TRBV10-3|TRBJ2-1|TRBD2
TGTGCCATCAGCCCGGGACTAGCGGTACGGGAGCAGTTCTTC
CAISPGLAVREQFF
>TRBV9|TRBJ2-1|-
TGTGCCAGCAGCGTGGGGCCCATCGGCAATGAGCAGTTCTTC
CASSVGPIGNEQFF
>TRBV28|TRBJ1-2|-
TGTGCCAGTCTACAGGGAACCACGTATGGCTACACCTTC
CASLQGTTYGYTF
>TRBV28|TRBJ2-3|-
TGTGCCAGCAGTTTAACACGGGGGCAGGGCACAGATACGCAGTATTTT
CASSLTRGQGTDTQYF